Presented here are 10 T cell receptor beta chains from one specimen sequenced in a study of T cell responses to AZD1222 COVID-19 vaccine. Some clones are missing from TCRdb's copy, which holds only in-frame ones; the method was immunoSEQ multiplex PCR. The data contain tens of thousands of clones, roughly 87% of them singletons. Sample: peripheral blood, taken on day 0 of MenACWY control vaccination. Receptor source: an adult in good health.

This rearrangement joins TRBV4-1 to TRBJ2-7; D gene ambiguous. The CDR3 extends over 14 amino acids. Trimming took off 3 bases at V and 5 bases at J, with 14 bases between the two ends. Per the germline V gene, CDR1 is MGHRA and CDR2 is YSYEKL. The CDR3 region is CASSHAARRDEQYF. DNA for the CDR3: TGCGCCAGCAGCCACGCCGCCCGTCGGGACGAGCAGTACTTC.

This chain links TRBV5-6 with TRBJ1-2, with TRBD1 matching over 7 bases. CDR1 SGHDT and CDR2 YYEEEE come from the germline V gene. There are 14 residues in the CDR3. Trimming cost V 3 bases and J 4 bases; bases outside gene matches: 6. CDR3 residues: CASSSLDRVYGYTF. The CDR3, as DNA: TGTGCCAGCAGCTCATTAGACAGGGTCTATGGCTACACCTTC.

The V call is TRBV6-5, the J call TRBJ1-1; possible D gene TRBD1, 5 bases. V gave up 0 bases and J gave up 0 bases, with 8 bases separating them. CDR3 length: 15 residues. Germline CDR1 and CDR2: MNHEY and SVGAGI. As DNA, the CDR3 is TGTGCCAGCAGTTACTCCAGGGTTCTGAACACTGAAGCTTTCTTT. It encodes CASSYSRVLNTEAFF.

This clone was recorded only once. The chain recombines TRBV6-5 with TRBJ2-7; 8 bases are a match to TRBD2. The CDR3 spans 15 residues. The germline gives CDR1 MNHEY, CDR2 SVGAGI. V lost 5 bases and J lost 4; bases outside the gene matches: 10. CDR3 sequence reads: CASSPGGGSPYEQYF. CDR3 sequence (DNA): TGTGCCAGCAGTCCGGGGGGGGGAAGCCCTTACGAGCAGTACTTC.

V usage is TRBV19 and J usage is TRBJ1-2; D unresolved. In germline, CDR1 is LNHDA, CDR2 SQIVND (reference sequence). The CDR3 is 14 amino acids. Deletions cut 4 bases from V and 0 bases from J, with 9 bases between. Here the CDR3 reads CASSSTTANYGYTF. The DNA for the CDR3 is TGTGCCAGTAGTAGCACAACCGCTAACTATGGCTACACCTTC.

The chain has TRBV9 and TRBJ2-3; D call uncertain. Trimming removed 0 bases from V and 6 bases from J, with 11 bases in between. CDR1 SGDLS and CDR2 YYNGEE come from the germline V gene. This CDR3 comprises 14 residues. The CDR3 DNA reads as TGTGCCAGCAGCGTAGGAGGAGCTTCTGATACGCAGTATTTT. Residues: CASSVGGASDTQYF.

The genes are TRBV27 and TRBJ1-6; 7 bases agree with TRBD1. CDR1 and CDR2 (germline): MNHEY, SMNVEV (reference sequence). V was pared by 3 bases and J by 10 bases, with 6 bases of the junction left unmatched. The length of the CDR3 is 14 residues. The CDR3 nucleotides are TGTGCCAGCAGTTTCACAGGGGCGGACTCACCCCTCCACTTT. Encoded protein: CASSFTGADSPLHF.

This clone occurred a few times. The chain employs TRBV6-2 or TRBV6-3 and TRBJ1-2; possible D gene TRBD1, 6 bases. CDR1 and CDR2 from the germline V gene are MNHEY and SVGEGT. Deletions cut 2 bases from V and 8 bases from J, with 12 bases between. The CDR3 is 13 amino acids. The CDR3 loop reads CASSYLQGNGYTF. The CDR3 DNA reads as TGTGCCAGCAGTTACCTACAGGGAAACGGCTACACCTTC.

The rearrangement joins TRBV29-1 to TRBJ1-5, with D tentatively TRBD1 (6 bases). Trimming removed 3 bases at V and 6 bases at J, with 12 bases between. Germline assignment: CDR1 SQVTM and CDR2 ANQGSEA. The CDR3 runs 13 residues. CDR3 in amino acids: CSVDEGVGQPQHF. The CDR3 DNA reads as TGCAGCGTTGATGAGGGGGTGGGTCAGCCCCAGCATTTT.

This chain links TRBV11-3 with TRBJ2-7; D might be TRBD2 (6 bases). The V end was cut by 7 bases, the J end by 5 bases, with 18 bases between. The CDR3 has 14 amino acids. CDR1 is SGHNT, CDR2 YENEEA, per germline. CDR3 protein: CASTPGTPANEQYF. CDR3 DNA: TGTGCCAGCACGCCCGGGACTCCAGCCAACGAGCAGTACTTC.